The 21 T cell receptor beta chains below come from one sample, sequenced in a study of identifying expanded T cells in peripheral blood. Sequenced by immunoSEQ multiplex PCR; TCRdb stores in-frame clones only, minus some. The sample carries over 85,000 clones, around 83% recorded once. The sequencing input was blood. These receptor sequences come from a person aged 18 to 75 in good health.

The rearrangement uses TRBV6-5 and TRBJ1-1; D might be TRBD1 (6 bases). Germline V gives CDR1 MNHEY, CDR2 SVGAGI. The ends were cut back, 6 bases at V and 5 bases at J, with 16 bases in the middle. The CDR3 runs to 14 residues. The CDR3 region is CASSYLRGGTEAFF. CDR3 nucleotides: TGTGCCAGCAGCTACCTAAGAGGGGGGACTGAAGCTTTCTTT.

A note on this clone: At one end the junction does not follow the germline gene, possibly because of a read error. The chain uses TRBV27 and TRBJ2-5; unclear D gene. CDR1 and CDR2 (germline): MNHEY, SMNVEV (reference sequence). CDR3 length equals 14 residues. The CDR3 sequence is CASRRVDPPIKPHF. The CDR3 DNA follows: TGTGCCAGCAGACGCGTCGACCCCCCAATAAAACCTCACTTC.

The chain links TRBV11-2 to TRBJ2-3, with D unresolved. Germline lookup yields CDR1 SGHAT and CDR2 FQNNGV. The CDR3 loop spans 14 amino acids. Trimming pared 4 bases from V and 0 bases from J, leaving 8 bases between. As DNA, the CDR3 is TGTGCCAGCAGCTCGCGACCGAGCACAGATACGCAGTATTTT. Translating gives CASSSRPSTDTQYF.

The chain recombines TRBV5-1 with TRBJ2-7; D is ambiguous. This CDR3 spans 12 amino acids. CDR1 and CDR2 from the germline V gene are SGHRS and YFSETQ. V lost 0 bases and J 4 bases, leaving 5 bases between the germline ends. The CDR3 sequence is CASSLDKYEQYF. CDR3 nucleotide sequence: TGCGCCAGCAGCTTGGACAAGTACGAGCAGTACTTC.

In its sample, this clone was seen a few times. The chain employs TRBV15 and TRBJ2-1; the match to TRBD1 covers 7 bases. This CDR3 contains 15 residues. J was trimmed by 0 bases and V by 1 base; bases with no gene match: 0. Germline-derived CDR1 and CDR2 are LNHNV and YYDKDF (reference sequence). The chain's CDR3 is CATSRGTGSYNEQFF. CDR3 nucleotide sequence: TGTGCCACCAGCAGAGGGACAGGCTCCTACAATGAGCAGTTCTTC.

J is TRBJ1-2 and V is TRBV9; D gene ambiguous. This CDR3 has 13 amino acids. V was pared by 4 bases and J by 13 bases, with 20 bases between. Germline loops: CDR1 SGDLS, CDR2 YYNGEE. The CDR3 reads CASSPSVDLTVTF. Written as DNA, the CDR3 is TGTGCCAGCAGCCCGTCAGTGGACCTCACAGTCACCTTC.

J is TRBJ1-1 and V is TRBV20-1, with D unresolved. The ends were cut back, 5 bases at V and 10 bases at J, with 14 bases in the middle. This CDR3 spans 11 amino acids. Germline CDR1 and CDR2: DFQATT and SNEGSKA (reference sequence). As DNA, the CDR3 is TGCAGTGCTCTTCGACAAATCGTAGCTTTCTTT. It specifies CSALRQIVAFF.

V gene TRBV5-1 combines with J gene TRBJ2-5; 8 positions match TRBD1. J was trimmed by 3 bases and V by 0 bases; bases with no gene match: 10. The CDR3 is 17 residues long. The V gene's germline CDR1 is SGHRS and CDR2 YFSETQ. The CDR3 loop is CASSLAGQGRGEETQYF. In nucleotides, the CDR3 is TGCGCCAGCAGCTTGGCCGGACAGGGAAGGGGGGAAGAGACCCAGTACTTC.

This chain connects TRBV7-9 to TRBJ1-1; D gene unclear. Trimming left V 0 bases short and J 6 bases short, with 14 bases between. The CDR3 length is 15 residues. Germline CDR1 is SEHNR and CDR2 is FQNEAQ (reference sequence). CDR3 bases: TGTGCCAGCAGCTTAGCCAAACAAGGGCAGCCTGAAGCTTTCTTT. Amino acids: CASSLAKQGQPEAFF.

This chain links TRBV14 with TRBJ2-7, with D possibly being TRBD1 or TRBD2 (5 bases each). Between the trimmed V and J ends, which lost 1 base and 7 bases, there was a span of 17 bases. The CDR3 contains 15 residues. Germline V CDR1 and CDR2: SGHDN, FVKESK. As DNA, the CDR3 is TGTGCCAGCAGCCAAGTGGTGGGACCTGCAATAGAGCAGTACTTC. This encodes CASSQVVGPAIEQYF.

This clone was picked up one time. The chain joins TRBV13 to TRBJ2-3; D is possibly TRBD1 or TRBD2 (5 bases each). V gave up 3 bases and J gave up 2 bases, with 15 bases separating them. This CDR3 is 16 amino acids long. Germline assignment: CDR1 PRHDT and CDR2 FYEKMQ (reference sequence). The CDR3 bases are TGTGCCAGCAGCTTGCCAGGGATCGGGGCCACAGATACGCAGTATTTT. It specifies CASSLPGIGATDTQYF.

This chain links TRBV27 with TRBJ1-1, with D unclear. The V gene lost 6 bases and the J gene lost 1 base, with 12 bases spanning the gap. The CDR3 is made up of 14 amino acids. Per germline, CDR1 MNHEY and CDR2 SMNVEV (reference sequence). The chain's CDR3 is CASRAPTRNTEAFF. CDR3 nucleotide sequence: TGTGCCAGCAGGGCCCCCACGAGGAACACTGAAGCTTTCTTT.

CDR3 nucleotide sequence: TGTGCCAGCAGCGACAACAGGAGAGATAATGAGCAGTTCTTC. Translation gives CASSDNRRDNEQFF. This rearrangement joins TRBV7-6 to TRBJ2-1; D might be TRBD1 (5 bases). V dropped 5 bases and J dropped 7 bases, with 15 bases sitting between them. This CDR3 is built from 14 residues. Germline lookup yields CDR1 SGHVS and CDR2 FNYEAQ.

DNA of the CDR3: TGTGCCAGCCAGAGAAATGAGCAGTTCTTC. Its protein product is CASQRNEQFF. The genes are TRBV6-5 and TRBJ2-1, with D unresolved. Trimming pared 8 bases from V and 7 bases from J, leaving 6 bases between. Germline V CDR1 and CDR2: MNHEY, SVGAGI. The CDR3 sequence is 10 residues long.

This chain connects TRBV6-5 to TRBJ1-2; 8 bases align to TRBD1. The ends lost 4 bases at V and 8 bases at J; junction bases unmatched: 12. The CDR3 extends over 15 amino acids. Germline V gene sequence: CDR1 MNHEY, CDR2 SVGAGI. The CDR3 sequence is CASSFPVQGAGGYTF. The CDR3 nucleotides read TGTGCCAGCAGTTTCCCCGTCCAGGGGGCGGGAGGCTACACCTTC.

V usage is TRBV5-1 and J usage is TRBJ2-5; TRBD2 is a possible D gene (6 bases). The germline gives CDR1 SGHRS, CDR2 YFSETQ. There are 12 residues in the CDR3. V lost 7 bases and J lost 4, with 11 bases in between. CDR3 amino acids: CASRQEGETQYF. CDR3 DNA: TGCGCCAGCCGGCAGGAGGGAGAGACCCAGTACTTC.

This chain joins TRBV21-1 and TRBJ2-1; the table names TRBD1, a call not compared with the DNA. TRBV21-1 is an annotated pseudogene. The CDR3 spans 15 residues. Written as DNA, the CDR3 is TGTGCCAGCAGCAAAGTGGGACAGAGGATCAATGAGCAGTTCTTC. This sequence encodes CASSKVGQRINEQFF.

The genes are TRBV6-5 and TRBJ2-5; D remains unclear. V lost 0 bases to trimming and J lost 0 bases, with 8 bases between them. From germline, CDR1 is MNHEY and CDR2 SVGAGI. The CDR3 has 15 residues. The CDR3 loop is CASSYSNSHQETQYF. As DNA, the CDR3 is TGTGCCAGCAGTTACTCGAACAGTCACCAAGAGACCCAGTACTTC.

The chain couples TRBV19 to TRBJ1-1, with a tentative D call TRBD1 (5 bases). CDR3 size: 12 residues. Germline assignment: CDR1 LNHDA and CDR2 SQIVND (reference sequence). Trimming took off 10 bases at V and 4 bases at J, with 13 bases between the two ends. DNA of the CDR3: TGTGCCACCCTCGCGGGGGGCACTGAAGCTTTCTTT. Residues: CATLAGGTEAFF.

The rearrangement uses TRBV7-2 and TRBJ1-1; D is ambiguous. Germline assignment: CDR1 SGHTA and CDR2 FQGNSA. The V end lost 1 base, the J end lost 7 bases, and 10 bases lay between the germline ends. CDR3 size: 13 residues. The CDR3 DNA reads TGTGCCAGCAGCTTAGGACTAAGCGATGAAGCTTTCTTT. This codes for CASSLGLSDEAFF.

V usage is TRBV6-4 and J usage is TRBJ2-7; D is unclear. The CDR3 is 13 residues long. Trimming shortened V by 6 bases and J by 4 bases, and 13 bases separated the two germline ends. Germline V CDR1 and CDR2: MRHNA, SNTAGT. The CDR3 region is CASRINDCYEQYF. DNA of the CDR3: TGTGCCAGCAGGATAAACGACTGTTACGAGCAGTACTTC.